A single T cell receptor (beta chain) is shown here with its context. The target antigen is unknown. Repertoires were generated with immunoSEQ multiplex PCR, while TCRdb's copy carries only in-frame clones and drops some. Of 300,000 to 500,000 clones in the sample, 88% were seen once. Sample treatment: some 19 received Ad26.COV2.S at low or high dose, single or two shots; about 5 received placebo; per-sample allocation not given. Material that was analyzed had been drawn on day 63 after the first vaccine or placebo injection. Spike of the Wuhan-strain SARS-CoV-2 was expressed by an Ad26 vector, which formed the vaccine. This record belongs to a study of Ad26.COV2.S vaccination and SARS-CoV-2 variants. Study summary: Donor joined the COV1001 Ad26.COV2.S trial arm. General study points: The study found higher spike-specific TCR breadth in vaccine than placebo recipients.

The CDR3 consists of 15 residues. Germline V gene data show CDR1 as MGHRA and CDR2 as YSYEKL. Trimming removed 3 bases from V and 9 bases from J; junction bases left unmatched: 8. The chain carries TRBV4-1 and TRBJ1-1; TRBD1 matches at 12 bases. The TCR was taken from a person between 18 and 60 years old who received the Ad26.COV2.S COVID-19 vaccine or a placebo. Sequenced material: peripheral blood, taken in a trial of Ad26.COV2.S vaccine versus placebo. As DNA, the CDR3 is TGCGCCAGCAGCCAGCCCGGGACAGGGGGCCGGAAAGCTTTCTTT. This sequence encodes CASSQPGTGGRKAFF.